Shown below are 20 T cell receptor beta chains from a single sample sequenced in a study of cytomegalovirus exposure and HLA in healthy donors. Researchers ran the PCR with 60 Vbeta and 13 Jbeta primers. This table comes from immunoSEQ multiplex PCR, and its TCRdb copy is limited to in-frame clones, with some not included. The sample includes fewer than 150,000 clones, 70% to 85% of them seen just once. The sequenced sample was PBMCs. These receptors came from a man aged 40-49 years in good health and CMV-seropositive.

This clone was observed a few times. This rearrangement joins TRBV6-5 to TRBJ2-5, with 7 bases matching TRBD2. The junction had 6 bases not matched to a gene; V was cut back by 4 bases and J by 4 bases. The CDR3 covers 14 residues. Per germline, CDR1 MNHEY and CDR2 SVGAGI. CDR3 region: CASSSGLDGETQYF. As DNA, the CDR3 is TGTGCCAGCAGTTCCGGACTAGATGGAGAGACCCAGTACTTC.

The gene calls are TRBV7-9 and TRBJ2-3, with a weak D call TRBD2 (6 bases). Germline lookup yields CDR1 SEHNR and CDR2 FQNEAQ (reference sequence). CDR3 length: 15 residues. With 3 bases removed from V and 0 bases from J, the gap between germline ends came to 10 bases. The CDR3 region has the DNA TGTGCCAGCAGCTTTAGCGGAAAGAGCACAGATACGCAGTATTTT. The encoded protein is CASSFSGKSTDTQYF.

The chain combines TRBV9 with TRBJ2-1; D is unclear. CDR1 is SGDLS, CDR2 YYNGEE, per germline. The CDR3 runs to 15 residues. The V end was cut by 0 bases, the J end by 2 bases, with 9 bases between. The CDR3, as DNA: TGTGCCAGCAGCGTAGAAGCTAGAACCTACAATGAGCAGTTCTTC. Translating it yields CASSVEARTYNEQFF.

V and J are TRBV25-1 and TRBJ1-2, with 8 bases lining up with TRBD1. Germline lookup yields CDR1 MGHDK and CDR2 SYGVNS. V lost 5 bases and J lost 3; bases outside the gene matches: 5. The CDR3 totals 14 residues. The CDR3 loop is CASSLMGQDYGYTF. In DNA form, the CDR3 reads TGTGCCAGCAGTCTTATGGGACAGGACTATGGCTACACCTTC.

The CDR3 loop is CASRYGGALNQPQHF. CDR3 bases: TGTGCCAGCAGGTACGGGGGGGCCTTAAATCAGCCCCAGCATTTT. The chain couples TRBV27 to TRBJ1-5; possible D gene TRBD1, 6 bases. From germline, CDR1 is MNHEY and CDR2 SMNVEV (reference sequence). V was trimmed by 6 bases and J by 4 bases, leaving 16 bases between them. CDR3 length: 15 amino acids.

This clone was counted only a few times. This chain connects TRBV18 to TRBJ2-7; possibly TRBD1 for D (5 bases). Trimming left V 3 bases short and J 2 bases short, with 14 bases between. Germline values: CDR1 KGHSH, CDR2 LQKENI. This CDR3 spans 15 amino acids. The DNA of the CDR3 is TGTGCCAGCTCACCGGTACCCGACAGCCCCTACGAGCAGTACTTC. Protein: CASSPVPDSPYEQYF. The whole variable domain, filled in from reference TRBV18 and TRBJ2-7, reads NAGVMQNPRHLVRRRGQEARLRCSPMKGHSHVYWYRQLPEEGLKFMVYLQKENIIDESGMPKERFSAEFPKEGPSILRIQQVVRGDSAAYFCASSPVPDSPYEQYFGPGTRLTVT.

CDR3 nucleotide sequence: TGTGCCAGCAGTCAGGCGGATACGCAGTATTTT. This sequence encodes CASSQADTQYF. The J gene is TRBJ2-3, the V gene TRBV6-5; no firm D call. Germline V gene lookup returns CDR1 MNHEY and CDR2 SVGAGI. V was pared by 5 bases and J by 6 bases, with 6 bases between. CDR3 length: 11 amino acids.

The CDR3 nucleotides are TGTGCCAGCTCACCCTACTCGGTCCGTTACTCTGGAAACACCATATATTTT. Amino acid sequence: CASSPYSVRYSGNTIYF. V is TRBV18 and J is TRBJ1-3; D call uncertain. Germline CDR1 is KGHSH and CDR2 is LQKENI. This CDR3 is 17 amino acids long. Trimming cost V 3 bases and J 0 bases, with 15 bases left between them.

The chain couples TRBV29-1 to TRBJ2-3, with 8 bases fitting TRBD2. Germline V gene sequence: CDR1 SQVTM, CDR2 ANQGSEA. This CDR3 comprises 15 residues. Trimming cost V 6 bases and J 0 bases; bases outside gene matches: 8. Here the CDR3 DNA reads TGCAGCGTCCTTACTAGCGGCCAAAGCACAGATACGCAGTATTTT. It encodes CSVLTSGQSTDTQYF.

The CDR3 nucleotides are TGTGCCATCAGTGAGTCTCAGGGTAAAAGAGAAGCTTTCTTT. It encodes CAISESQGKREAFF. The chain carries TRBV10-3 and TRBJ1-1, with D perhaps TRBD1 (5 bases). V was clipped by 0 bases and J by 8 bases, with 13 bases between them. This CDR3 comprises 14 residues. Per germline, CDR1 ENHRY and CDR2 SYGVKD.

The sample holds a few counts of this clone. This sample includes further DNA sequences coding for the same CDR3. The J gene is TRBJ2-6, the V gene TRBV5-6, with D possibly being TRBD1 (6 bases). CDR1 and CDR2 from the germline V gene are SGHDT and YYEEEE. The CDR3 contains 18 residues. Deletions cut 1 base from V and 2 bases from J, with 16 bases between. The CDR3 DNA reads TGTGCCAGCAGCTTGAAACAGGGTTTTTTCCCTGGGGCCAACGTCCTGACTTTC. Translated, it gives CASSLKQGFFPGANVLTF.

The chain employs TRBV10-1 and TRBJ2-2; 9 nucleotides line up with TRBD1. Losses at the gene ends were 5 bases for V and 5 bases for J; bases not matched to a gene: 9. Germline values: CDR1 WNHNN, CDR2 SYGVQD (reference sequence). CDR3 length equals 16 residues. DNA for the CDR3: TGCGCCAGCAGTACTAACAGGGGGCTTAGAACCGGGGAGCTGTTTTTT. Its protein is CASSTNRGLRTGELFF.

V gene TRBV7-2 combines with J gene TRBJ2-5, with 7 bases aligning to TRBD1. J lost 9 bases, V lost 6 bases, and 13 bases had no gene match. CDR1 is SGHTA and CDR2 is FQGNSA in the germline V gene. The CDR3 runs to 14 residues. The CDR3 here is CASRQDRAAGAQYF. The CDR3 DNA is TGTGCCAGCAGACAAGACAGGGCGGCCGGGGCCCAGTACTTC.

The V and J genes are TRBV7-9 and TRBJ2-5; weak D call: TRBD1 (5 bases). The closer fit of TRBJ2-7 to the DNA end suggests the J call may be wrong. The CDR3 is made up of 14 amino acids. CDR1 is SEHNR, CDR2 FQNEAQ, per germline (reference sequence). CDR3 in amino acids: CASSPPKGPYEQYF. CDR3 nucleotides: TGTGCCAGCAGCCCGCCAAAGGGGCCCTACGAGCAGTACTTC.

The genes are TRBV27 and TRBJ1-2, with no clear D. Germline V gene lookup returns CDR1 MNHEY and CDR2 SMNVEV (reference sequence). Trimming shortened V by 2 bases and J by 4 bases, and 11 bases separated the two germline ends. The CDR3 consists of 14 residues. DNA of the CDR3: TGTGCCAGCAGTTTAGAGCGGGGTGTCTATGGCTACACCTTC. Translated, it gives CASSLERGVYGYTF.

The chain has TRBV27 and TRBJ1-1; TRBD1 is a possible D gene (6 bases). Deletions cut 3 bases from V and 5 bases from J, with 13 bases between. The CDR3 extends over 14 amino acids. Per germline, CDR1 MNHEY and CDR2 SMNVEV (reference sequence). CDR3 sequence reads: CASSFGKGGTEAFF. In DNA, the CDR3 is TGTGCCAGCAGTTTCGGGAAGGGGGGGACTGAAGCTTTCTTT.

The rearrangement uses TRBV29-1 and TRBJ2-5; the match to TRBD2 covers 7 bases. This CDR3 contains 14 residues. V shed 7 bases and J 1 base; nucleotides not matched to a gene: 9. Germline loops: CDR1 SQVTM, CDR2 ANQGSEA. The CDR3 is CSAQGGPIQETQYF. CDR3 coding DNA: TGCAGCGCCCAGGGAGGGCCCATCCAAGAGACCCAGTACTTC. Combining the CDR3 with reference TRBV29-1 and TRBJ2-5 gives the whole variable domain SAVISQKPSRDICQRGTSLTIQCQVDSQVTMMFWYRQQPGQSLTLIATANQGSEATYESGFVIDKFPISRPNLTFSTLTVSNMSPEDSSIYLCSAQGGPIQETQYFGPGTRLLVL.

The chain joins TRBV30 to TRBJ1-2; no clear D gene. V lost 0 bases and J lost 6, with 11 bases in between. This CDR3 spans 13 amino acids. Germline loops: CDR1 GTSNPN, CDR2 SVGIG (reference sequence). CDR3 DNA: TGTGCCTGGAGTGTACTGGGCAGAAATGGCTACACCTTC. Translated, it gives CAWSVLGRNGYTF.

The CDR3 sequence: CASSTATYEQYF. The CDR3 bases are TGTGCCAGCAGCACAGCAACCTACGAGCAGTACTTC. This chain uses TRBV7-9 with TRBJ2-7; D call uncertain. Trimming took off 5 bases at V and 2 bases at J, with 7 bases between the two ends. Germline CDR1 and CDR2: SEHNR and FQNEAQ (reference sequence). The CDR3 spans 12 residues.

Here the CDR3 DNA reads TGTGCCAGTAGTCCACAGGCAACTGGAAACACCATATATTTT. It codes for CASSPQATGNTIYF. The rearrangement links TRBV19 to TRBJ1-3; tentative D call: TRBD1 (5 bases). The CDR3 has 14 residues. The germline V and J ends were trimmed by 5 bases and 2 bases, with 10 bases remaining between them. Germline V gene lookup returns CDR1 LNHDA and CDR2 SQIVND (reference sequence).